These 25 T cell receptor beta chains came from one sample sequenced in a study of beta chain features in type 1 diabetes. Expressed TCRB transcripts got sequenced, as all isolated RNA was reverse transcribed. Sequenced by immunoSEQ multiplex PCR; TCRdb stores in-frame clones only, minus some. Counted here are roughly 730,000 clones, 13% occurring once; the ten biggest clones make up about 0.02%. Their antigen targets remain unknown. Overall study findings and caveats: All four CD4+ subsets of Type 1 diabetes patients contained TCRB CDR3s that were moderately but significantly shorter.

The source material was naive CD4+ T cells from blood. The receptors come from a man aged 18 to 30 with type 1 diabetes.

In this sample, this clone turned up a few times. The chain is built from TRBV25-1 and TRBJ1-1, with a possible D match to TRBD1 (6 bases). Germline assignment: CDR1 MGHDK and CDR2 SYGVNS. The CDR3 is 14 amino acids. V lost 3 bases and J lost 2, with 10 bases in between. The CDR3 sequence: CASSEPGGNTEAFF. In DNA form, the CDR3 reads TGTGCCAGCAGTGAGCCGGGGGGCAACACTGAAGCTTTCTTT. The entire variable domain, with the rest obtained from reference TRBV25-1 and TRBJ1-1, is as follows: EADIYQTPRYLVIGTGKKITLECSQTMGHDKMYWYQQDPGMELHLIHYSYGVNSTEKGDLSSESTVSRIRTEHFPLTLESARPSHTSQYLCASSEPGGNTEAFFGQGTRLTVV.

V gene TRBV11-2 combines with J gene TRBJ1-5; a possible D gene is TRBD1 (6 bases). Trimming removed 5 bases from V and 5 bases from J, with 10 bases in between. The CDR3 spans 13 residues. Germline CDR1 and CDR2: SGHAT and FQNNGV. For the CDR3, the DNA is TGTGCCAGCAGCGCGGACAGTCATCAGCCCCAGCATTTT. It yields the protein CASSADSHQPQHF.

This clone was observed a handful of times. This CDR3 is also generated by other DNA sequences in the sample. The chain carries TRBV30 and TRBJ1-3; no firm D call. Germline V lookup: CDR1 GTSNPN, CDR2 SVGIG (reference sequence). Trimming pared 3 bases from V and 2 bases from J, leaving 2 bases between. The CDR3 runs to 11 residues. Written as DNA, the CDR3 is TGTGCCTGGAGCGCTGGAAACACCATATATTTT. Residues: CAWSAGNTIYF.

In its sample, this clone was seen a few times. V is TRBV5-6 and J is TRBJ2-7; 10 nucleotides align to TRBD1. The CDR3 has 13 amino acids. After removal of 5 bases from V and 3 bases from J, the junction contained 2 bases not matched to a gene. Germline CDR1 SGHDT, CDR2 YYEEEE. CDR3 loop: CASRRTGGYEQYF. The DNA of the CDR3 is TGTGCCAGCAGACGGACAGGGGGCTACGAGCAGTACTTC.

CDR3 bases: TGTGCCAGCAGTTACTCGGTTCAGCCCCAGCATTTT. Protein product: CASSYSVQPQHF. The chain is built from TRBV6-5 and TRBJ1-5; D unresolved. Deletions cut 0 bases from V and 6 bases from J, with 3 bases between. Per the germline V gene, CDR1 is MNHEY and CDR2 is SVGAGI. This CDR3 is 12 amino acids long.

This clone occurred a few times. The rearrangement links TRBV30 to TRBJ1-5; D is possibly TRBD1 (5 bases). The CDR3 covers 13 residues. The V gene lost 3 bases and the J gene lost 6 bases, with 12 bases spanning the gap. Germline-derived CDR1 and CDR2 are GTSNPN and SVGIG (reference sequence). The CDR3 nucleotides read TGTGCCTGGAGCGCAGGGAAAGGTCAGCCCCAGCATTTT. It specifies CAWSAGKGQPQHF.

This sequence joins TRBV5-1 and TRBJ2-7, with D possibly being TRBD1 (5 bases). The germline gives CDR1 SGHRS, CDR2 YFSETQ. This CDR3 spans 15 amino acids. V dropped 0 bases and J dropped 5 bases, with 15 bases sitting between them. In DNA, the CDR3 is TGCGCCAGCAGCTTGGACCCGACAGTTATCGACGAGCAGTACTTC. Amino acid sequence: CASSLDPTVIDEQYF.

This clone was counted a few times. V is TRBV5-4 and J is TRBJ1-2, with a tentative D call TRBD1 (5 bases). Between the trimmed V and J ends, which lost 4 bases and 4 bases, there was a span of 17 bases. The germline V gene encodes CDR1 SGHNT and CDR2 YYREEE (reference sequence). CDR3 length equals 15 residues. This CDR3 reads CASSLEQARPYGYTF. Written as DNA, the CDR3 is TGTGCCAGCAGCCTGGAACAGGCCAGACCCTATGGCTACACCTTC. Full variable domain (outside the CDR3, taken from reference TRBV5-4 and TRBJ1-2): ETGVTQSPTHLIKTRGQQVTLRCSSQSGHNTVSWYQQALGQGPQFIFQYYREEENGRGNFPPRFSGLQFPNYSSELNVNALELDDSALYLCASSLEQARPYGYTFGSGTRLTVV.

This rearrangement joins TRBV18 to TRBJ2-5; D possibly corresponds to TRBD1 (6 bases). Trimming pared 0 bases from V and 4 bases from J, leaving 9 bases between. The V gene's germline CDR1 is KGHSH and CDR2 LQKENI. The CDR3 contains 14 residues. CDR3 in DNA: TGTGCCAGCTCACCACCGGGGGCGCCAGAGACCCAGTACTTC. Translating it yields CASSPPGAPETQYF.

The sample holds a few counts of this clone. The chain recombines TRBV29-1 with TRBJ1-1, with 10 bases fitting TRBD1. Looked up from germline, CDR1 is SQVTM and CDR2 is ANQGSEA. The V and J ends lost 4 bases and 3 bases, in that order; junction bases with no gene match: 8. The CDR3 runs to 15 residues. The CDR3 sequence is CSVGTGGVGDTEAFF. The CDR3 bases are TGCAGCGTTGGGACAGGGGGTGTTGGGGACACTGAAGCTTTCTTT.

This clone was observed a handful of times. The chain links TRBV10-3 to TRBJ2-2; 7 nucleotides align to TRBD1. Germline CDR1 ENHRY, CDR2 SYGVKD. The CDR3 runs 17 residues. V shed 6 bases and J 0 bases; nucleotides not matched to a gene: 10. CDR3 coding DNA: TGTGCCATCAGCGGGACAGCTCTAACGTCGAACACCGGGGAGCTGTTTTTT. Protein product: CAISGTALTSNTGELFF.

This clone was seen a few times. This sequence joins TRBV30 and TRBJ1-2, with a weak D call TRBD1 (5 bases). The CDR3 loop spans 13 amino acids. Germline V gives CDR1 GTSNPN, CDR2 SVGIG (reference sequence). The V end lost 0 bases, the J end lost 7 bases, and 12 bases lay between the germline ends. DNA of the CDR3: TGTGCCTGGAGTGTAAGGACAACCGGTGGCTACACCTTC. Its translation: CAWSVRTTGGYTF.

This clone was seen more than once but under ten times. J is TRBJ1-1 and V is TRBV27, with D perhaps matching TRBD1 (5 bases). The V gene lost 4 bases and the J gene lost 6 bases, with 15 bases spanning the gap. The CDR3 extends over 14 amino acids. Germline V gene sequence: CDR1 MNHEY, CDR2 SMNVEV (reference sequence). The CDR3 DNA sequence: TGTGCCAGCAGTTCCCCTGTCCGGGGCGCTGAAGCTTTCTTT. It codes for CASSSPVRGAEAFF.

This clone has only a few counts. An end of the junction does not agree with germline; a read error may underlie this. The J gene is TRBJ2-3, the V gene TRBV5-1; 11 nucleotides agree with TRBD1. The germline gives CDR1 SGHRS, CDR2 YFSETQ. The CDR3 sequence is 15 residues long. The CDR3 region is CASKVRTGGTDTQYF. CDR3 bases: TGCGCCAGCAAGGTTCGGACAGGGGGCACGGATACGCAGTATTTT.

The rearrangement uses TRBV28 and TRBJ1-1, with 8 bases lining up with TRBD1. The V gene's germline CDR1 is MDHEN and CDR2 SYDVKM. This CDR3 region has 11 residues. V shed 2 bases, J shed 10 bases, and the junction held 0 bases outside the gene matches. CDR3 sequence (DNA): TGTGCCAGCAGTTTAACAGGGGGAGCTTTCTTT. Translated, it gives CASSLTGGAFF.

This clone was recorded a few times. The V and J genes are TRBV2 and TRBJ2-7, with D perhaps matching TRBD1 (6 bases). V was cut by 6 bases and J by 4 bases, with 13 bases left in between. The CDR3 is made up of 13 amino acids. CDR1 SNHLY and CDR2 FYNNEI come from the germline V gene. The CDR3 sequence is CASRGDTRYEQYF. The CDR3 DNA reads as TGTGCCAGCAGAGGGGACACCCGATACGAGCAGTACTTC.

This clone was observed a handful of times. J is TRBJ1-2 and V is TRBV10-3, with 8 bases aligning to TRBD1. Trimming took 5 bases from V and 5 from J; bases not matched to a gene: 7. CDR1 and CDR2 (germline): ENHRY, SYGVKD. The CDR3 runs 14 residues. This CDR3 reads CAISPGQVGYGYTF. DNA of the CDR3: TGTGCCATCAGTCCGGGACAGGTCGGGTATGGCTACACCTTC.

With respect to this clone: Other DNA sequences in the sample encode the same CDR3. The V call is TRBV18, the J call TRBJ2-7; a weak D match, TRBD1 (6 bases). The V end lost 3 bases, the J end lost 2 bases, and 8 bases lay between the germline ends. CDR3 length equals 13 residues. Germline V lookup: CDR1 KGHSH, CDR2 LQKENI. The CDR3, as DNA: TGTGCCAGCTCACCGGGGACACCCTACGAGCAGTACTTC. This sequence encodes CASSPGTPYEQYF.

The V gene is TRBV10-3, the J gene TRBJ2-1, with 11 nucleotides matching TRBD1. With V trimmed by 6 bases and J by 1 base, 8 bases remained unmatched. The CDR3 runs 17 residues. Germline loops: CDR1 ENHRY, CDR2 SYGVKD. The chain's CDR3 is CAIRPTGTGGSYNEQFF. CDR3 in DNA: TGTGCCATCAGGCCAACCGGGACAGGGGGGTCCTACAATGAGCAGTTCTTC.

The V call is TRBV7-9, the J call TRBJ1-4; no clear D gene. The length of the CDR3 is 15 residues. Germline V gene data show CDR1 as SEHNR and CDR2 as FQNEAQ (reference sequence). V lost 5 bases and J lost 14, with 24 bases in between. CDR3 DNA sequence: TGTGCCAGCAGCCCCACGAGTAGTACGCCTCTAGGGCTGTTTTTT. Translated: CASSPTSSTPLGLFF. The variable domain in full, completed from reference TRBV7-9 and TRBJ1-4, reads DTGVSQNPRHKITKRGQNVTFRCDPISEHNRLYWYRQTLGQGPEFLTYFQNEAQLEKSRLLSDRFSAERPKGSFSTLEIQRTEQGDSAMYLCASSPTSSTPLGLFFGSGTQLSVL.

V gene TRBV7-9 combines with J gene TRBJ2-7; TRBD1 agrees at 9 bases. V shed 5 bases, J shed 4 bases, and the junction held 6 bases outside the gene matches. Per germline, CDR1 SEHNR and CDR2 FQNEAQ (reference sequence). This CDR3 has 14 amino acids. CDR3 protein: CASSGMDRGYEQYF. The CDR3 DNA sequence: TGTGCCAGCAGCGGTATGGACAGGGGTTACGAGCAGTACTTC.

This sequence joins TRBV25-1 and TRBJ1-5, with a tentative D call TRBD1 (5 bases). Between the trimmed V and J ends, which lost 3 bases and 5 bases, there was a span of 20 bases. The CDR3 has 17 residues. CDR1 and CDR2 from the germline V gene are MGHDK and SYGVNS. This CDR3 reads CASSDSGRGTDDQPQHF. CDR3 in DNA: TGTGCCAGCAGTGATTCCGGTAGAGGGACGGACGATCAGCCCCAGCATTTT.

The chain employs TRBV29-1 and TRBJ2-4, with D maybe TRBD1 (5 bases). This CDR3 is 12 amino acids long. V dropped 3 bases and J dropped 5 bases, with 8 bases sitting between them. Germline CDR1 reads SQVTM; CDR2 reads ANQGSEA. Written as DNA, the CDR3 is TGCAGCGTTGATAGGGGCCAAAACATTCAGTACTTC. As protein: CSVDRGQNIQYF.

Only a few counts were recorded for this clone. The rearrangement joins TRBV29-1 to TRBJ1-2, with D maybe TRBD1 (5 bases). Germline V lookup: CDR1 SQVTM, CDR2 ANQGSEA. V lost 5 bases to trimming and J lost 0 bases, with 13 bases between them. This CDR3 region has 14 residues. DNA for the CDR3: TGCAGCGTTCTACCGGCAGGGACTAACTATGGCTACACCTTC. It translates to CSVLPAGTNYGYTF.

This chain uses TRBV28 with TRBJ2-7; D is ambiguous. The CDR3 loop spans 12 amino acids. Per the germline V gene, CDR1 is MDHEN and CDR2 is SYDVKM. The V and J ends lost 3 bases and 4 bases respectively, with 7 bases between them. CDR3 coding DNA: TGTGCCAGCAGTTTCGTGGGGTACGAGCAGTACTTC. Its translation: CASSFVGYEQYF.